The entry below gives a single T cell receptor (beta chain) sequence along with its context. Its specificity is unknown. Recent vaccinations or acute infections were absent in the healthy HIV-negative adult donors. Memory CD4+ cells were the fraction left after CD45RA+ naive selection. The sample belongs to a study of shared clonotypes between healthy human individuals. Notes on the study in general: The small donor group covered limited genetic and exposure diversity.

TCRdb's table, derived via immunoSEQ multiplex PCR, lists solely in-frame clones and lacks some. This sample yields under 2.5 million clones, of which around 93% are seen a single time; roughly 0.34% belongs to the top ten. The CDR3 is made up of 15 amino acids. CDR1 and CDR2 from the germline V gene are MNHEY and SVGAGI. V shed 6 bases and J 2 bases; nucleotides not matched to a gene: 10. The source of this sequence is a man aged 18 to 30 in good health. Some clones in this sample may be carry-over from other donors' samples. The sequenced material came from naive CD4+ T cells from PBMCs. Documented subset: CD45RA+ positively selected. V is TRBV6-5 and J is TRBJ2-7; TRBD1 aligns across 7 bases. The CDR3 bases are TGTGCCAGCAGCCGTAACCGGGACAGCGCCTACGAGCAGTACTTC. This gives the protein CASSRNRDSAYEQYF.